These 11 T cell receptor beta chains came from one sample sequenced in a study of cytomegalovirus exposure and HLA in healthy donors. The PCR ran on 60 Vbeta and 13 Jbeta primers. Some clones are missing from TCRdb's copy, which holds only in-frame ones; the method was immunoSEQ multiplex PCR. This table has 84,000 or so clones, 70% to 80% appearing once. The sequenced sample was PBMCs. Receptor source: a human donor in good health.

This chain's CDR3 is CSTDGGSGGPDTQYF. CDR3 DNA: TGCAGCACCGACGGGGGGAGCGGGGGCCCAGATACGCAGTATTTT. The chain is built from TRBV29-1 and TRBJ2-3; 8 nucleotides line up with TRBD2. The CDR3 is made up of 15 amino acids. V shed 8 bases, J shed 4 bases, and the junction held 14 bases outside the gene matches. Germline CDR1 and CDR2: SQVTM and ANQGSEA.

This clone has a single count. The chain combines TRBV5-4 with TRBJ2-5, with 8 bases aligning to TRBD1. Germline V gene lookup returns CDR1 SGHNT and CDR2 YYREEE (reference sequence). The V segment lost 4 bases and the J segment 0 bases; nucleotides outside the gene matches: 8. The CDR3 is made up of 16 amino acids. The CDR3 DNA follows: TGTGCCAGCAGCGACATCCGACAGGGGAACCAAGAGACCCAGTACTTC. Its translation is CASSDIRQGNQETQYF.

This chain links TRBV18 with TRBJ2-5, with 7 bases lining up with TRBD2. V was pared by 2 bases and J by 5 bases, with 2 bases of the junction left unmatched. Germline assignment: CDR1 KGHSH and CDR2 LQKENI. The CDR3 extends over 13 amino acids. CDR3 coding DNA: TGTGCCAGCTCACCAGGAGCGGGGGAGACCCAGTACTTC. Encoded protein: CASSPGAGETQYF.

The J gene is TRBJ1-4, the V gene TRBV27; 9 bases map to TRBD1. The CDR3 runs 14 residues. Germline lookup yields CDR1 MNHEY and CDR2 SMNVEV (reference sequence). Trimming cost V 7 bases and J 8 bases; bases outside gene matches: 8. CDR3: CASTRTGAREKLFF. The DNA of the CDR3 is TGTGCCAGCACTCGGACAGGGGCAAGGGAAAAACTGTTTTTT.

The count of this clone is one. The J gene is TRBJ2-3, the V gene TRBV6-5, with unresolved D. The V gene's germline CDR1 is MNHEY and CDR2 SVGAGI. The CDR3 has 14 residues. Trimming removed 1 base from V and 2 bases from J, with 7 bases in between. CDR3 protein: CASSYLENTDTQYF. The CDR3 nucleotides are TGTGCCAGCAGTTACTTAGAGAACACAGATACGCAGTATTTT.

The V call is TRBV23-1, the J call TRBJ2-1, with a tentative D call TRBD1 (5 bases). TRBV23-1 is placed among ORFs of uncertain function. This CDR3 is built from 17 residues. V was cut by 4 bases and J by 6 bases, with 22 bases left in between. The CDR3 coding sequence is TGCGCCAGCAGTCCCAGGCCCGGGCAGGGAAGGGTCAATGAGCAGTTCTTC. Translated: CASSPRPGQGRVNEQFF.

The CDR3 DNA sequence: TGTGCCAGCAGAGAACAGGGGGCTGGTGAAGCTTTCTTT. Translation: CASREQGAGEAFF. The chain employs TRBV2 and TRBJ1-1; 9 bases map to TRBD1. The V segment lost 6 bases and the J segment 7 bases; nucleotides outside the gene matches: 6. CDR3 length equals 13 residues. CDR1 is SNHLY and CDR2 is FYNNEI in the germline V gene.

CDR3 in amino acids: CATSRAGQNTEAFF. DNA for the CDR3: TGTGCCACCAGCAGAGCAGGACAGAACACTGAAGCTTTCTTT. The V gene is TRBV15, the J gene TRBJ1-1, with a possible D match to TRBD1 (5 bases). The germline V gene has CDR1 LNHNV and CDR2 YYDKDF (reference sequence). V was cut by 1 base and J by 1 base, with 7 bases left in between. The CDR3 extends over 14 amino acids.

In this sample, this clone turned up many times. V usage is TRBV7-2 and J usage is TRBJ1-1; D is possibly TRBD1 (6 bases). This CDR3 has 16 amino acids. CDR1 is SGHTA, CDR2 FQGNSA, per germline. The V end was cut by 0 bases, the J end by 0 bases, with 11 bases between. CDR3 nucleotides: TGTGCCAGCAGCTTAGCCGCGACAGGCATGAACACTGAAGCTTTCTTT. Its translation: CASSLAATGMNTEAFF.

The gene calls are TRBV9 and TRBJ1-5; TRBD1 might be the D (5 bases). Looked up from germline, CDR1 is SGDLS and CDR2 is YYNGEE. The CDR3 is 17 residues long. With 4 bases removed from V and 4 bases from J, the gap between germline ends came to 21 bases. This chain's CDR3 is CASSIYRTRGGNQPQHF. The CDR3, as DNA: TGTGCCAGCAGCATCTACCGGACACGGGGGGGGAATCAGCCCCAGCATTTT.

This clone was detected only once. V and J are TRBV5-1 and TRBJ2-5; a weak D match, TRBD2 (5 bases). The CDR3 covers 16 residues. Per germline, CDR1 SGHRS and CDR2 YFSETQ. Trimming left V 0 bases short and J 2 bases short, with 14 bases between. Here the CDR3 reads CASSLALAATQETQYF. CDR3 bases: TGCGCCAGCAGCTTGGCCCTAGCAGCAACTCAAGAGACCCAGTACTTC.